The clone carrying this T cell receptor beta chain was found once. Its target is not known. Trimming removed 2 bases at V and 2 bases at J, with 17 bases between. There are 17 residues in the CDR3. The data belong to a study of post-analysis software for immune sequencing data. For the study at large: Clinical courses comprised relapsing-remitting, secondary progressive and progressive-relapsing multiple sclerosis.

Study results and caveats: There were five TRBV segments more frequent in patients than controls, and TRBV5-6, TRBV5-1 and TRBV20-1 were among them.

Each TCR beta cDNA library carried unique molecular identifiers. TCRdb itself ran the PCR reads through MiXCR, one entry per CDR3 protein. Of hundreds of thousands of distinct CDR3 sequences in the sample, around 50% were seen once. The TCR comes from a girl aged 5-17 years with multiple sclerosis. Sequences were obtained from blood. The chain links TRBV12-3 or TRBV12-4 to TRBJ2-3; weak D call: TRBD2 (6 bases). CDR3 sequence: CASSLLLGGVTTDTQYF. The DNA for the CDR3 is TGTGCCAGCAGTTTATTATTAGGCGGGGTCACCACAGATACGCAGTATTTT.